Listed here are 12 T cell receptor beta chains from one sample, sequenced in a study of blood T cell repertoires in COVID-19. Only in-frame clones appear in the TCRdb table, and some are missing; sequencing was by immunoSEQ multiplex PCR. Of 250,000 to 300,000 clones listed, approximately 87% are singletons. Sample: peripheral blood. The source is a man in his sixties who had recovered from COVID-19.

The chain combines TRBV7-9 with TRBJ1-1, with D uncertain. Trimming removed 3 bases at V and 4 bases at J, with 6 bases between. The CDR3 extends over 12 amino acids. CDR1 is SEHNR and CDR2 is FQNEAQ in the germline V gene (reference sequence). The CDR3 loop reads CASSFPRTEAFF. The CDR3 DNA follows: TGTGCCAGCAGCTTCCCCCGCACTGAAGCTTTCTTT.

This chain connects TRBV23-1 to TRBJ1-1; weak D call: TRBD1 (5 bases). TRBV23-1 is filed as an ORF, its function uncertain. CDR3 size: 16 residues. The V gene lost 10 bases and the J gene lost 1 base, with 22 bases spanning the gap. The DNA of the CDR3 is TGCGCCACCAAGGGATGGCGTGCAGGGCCGAACACTGAAGCTTTCTTT. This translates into CATKGWRAGPNTEAFF.

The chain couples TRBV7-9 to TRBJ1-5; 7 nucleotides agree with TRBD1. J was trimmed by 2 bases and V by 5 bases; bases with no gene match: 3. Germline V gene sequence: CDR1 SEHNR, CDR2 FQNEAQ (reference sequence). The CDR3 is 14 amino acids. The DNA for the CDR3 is TGTGCCAGCAGCCCTGGACAGGGCAATCAGCCCCAGCATTTT. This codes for CASSPGQGNQPQHF.

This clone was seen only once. The CDR3 DNA sequence: TGTGCCAGCAGTTTATACAGCGGGACTCAGTACTACGAGCAGTACTTC. Translating gives CASSLYSGTQYYEQYF. The rearrangement links TRBV27 to TRBJ2-7; TRBD2 aligns across 7 bases. This CDR3 is 16 amino acids long. V lost 1 base to trimming and J lost 3 bases; unmatched junction nucleotides: 9. CDR1 is MNHEY, CDR2 SMNVEV, per germline (reference sequence).

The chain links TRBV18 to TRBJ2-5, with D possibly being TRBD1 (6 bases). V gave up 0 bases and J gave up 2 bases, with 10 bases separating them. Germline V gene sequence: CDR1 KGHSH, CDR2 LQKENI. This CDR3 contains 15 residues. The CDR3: CASSPPRTDQETQYF. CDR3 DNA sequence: TGTGCCAGCTCACCACCGAGGACAGATCAAGAGACCCAGTACTTC.

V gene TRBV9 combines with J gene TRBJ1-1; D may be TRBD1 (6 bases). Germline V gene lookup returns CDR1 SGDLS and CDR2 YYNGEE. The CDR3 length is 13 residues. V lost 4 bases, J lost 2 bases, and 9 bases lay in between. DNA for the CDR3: TGTGCCAGCAGCCGGGGGGGCAACACTGAAGCTTTCTTT. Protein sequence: CASSRGGNTEAFF.

CDR3 sequence reads: CATSDYRGRGPQHF. The DNA of the CDR3 is TGTGCCACCAGTGATTACAGGGGGAGGGGGCCCCAGCATTTT. The chain uses TRBV24-1 and TRBJ1-5, with 8 bases lining up with TRBD1. CDR3 length: 14 amino acids. The V and J ends lost 2 bases and 9 bases, in that order; junction bases with no gene match: 5. Germline V lookup: CDR1 KGHDR, CDR2 SFDVKD.

As DNA, the CDR3 is TGTGCCAGCAGTTTGGTTGTTGCGAATGGCTACACCTTC. It yields the protein CASSLVVANGYTF. This chain joins TRBV28 and TRBJ1-2; D gene ambiguous. Germline CDR1 MDHEN, CDR2 SYDVKM. The CDR3 contains 13 residues. V was cut by 3 bases and J by 6 bases, with 11 bases left in between.

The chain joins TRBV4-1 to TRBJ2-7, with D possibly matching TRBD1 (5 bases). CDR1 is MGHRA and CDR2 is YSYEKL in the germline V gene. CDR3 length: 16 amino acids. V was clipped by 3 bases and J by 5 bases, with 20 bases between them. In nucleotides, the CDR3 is TGCGCCAGCAGCCAGGCCCTGGCTGGCAGGGTCCACGAGCAGTACTTC. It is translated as CASSQALAGRVHEQYF.

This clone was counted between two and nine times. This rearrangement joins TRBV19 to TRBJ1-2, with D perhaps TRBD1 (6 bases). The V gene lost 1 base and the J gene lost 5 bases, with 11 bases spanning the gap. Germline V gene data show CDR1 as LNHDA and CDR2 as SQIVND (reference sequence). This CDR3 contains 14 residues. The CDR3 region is CASSIALDSYGYTF. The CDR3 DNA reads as TGTGCCAGTAGTATAGCCCTGGACAGTTATGGCTACACCTTC.

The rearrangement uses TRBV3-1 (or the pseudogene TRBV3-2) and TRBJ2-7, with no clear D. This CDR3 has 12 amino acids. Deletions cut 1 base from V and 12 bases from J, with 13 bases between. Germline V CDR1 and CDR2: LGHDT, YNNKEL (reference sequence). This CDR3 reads CASSQARSVVYF. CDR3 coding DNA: TGTGCCAGCAGCCAAGCGCGGTCGGTCGTGTACTTC.

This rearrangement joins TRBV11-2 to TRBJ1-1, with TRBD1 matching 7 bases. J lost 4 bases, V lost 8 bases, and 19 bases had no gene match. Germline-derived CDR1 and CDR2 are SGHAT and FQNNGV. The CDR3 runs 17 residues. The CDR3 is CASHIGQGGTMATEAFF. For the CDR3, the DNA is TGTGCCAGCCACATCGGGCAGGGGGGCACAATGGCCACTGAAGCTTTCTTT.